Below, 14 T cell receptor beta chains from the same sample are listed, as sequenced in a study of early T cells in non-severe SARS-CoV-2 infection. Using its own MiXCR run on the 5' RACE reads, TCRdb lists one record per CDR3 protein. The sample gives about 58,000 distinct CDR3 sequences, roughly an eighth of which show up once; 8% to 10% is in the top ten. Sequenced input: whole blood. The receptors originated from an adult who was a healthcare worker with PCR-confirmed SARS-CoV-2 infection or an uninfected control (not recorded which).

There are many counts of this clonotype. The chain combines TRBV7-3 with TRBJ2-2; no reliable D call. The CDR3 is 13 amino acids. V was pared by 5 bases and J by 6 bases, with 10 bases between. Germline V gives CDR1 SGHTA, CDR2 FQGTGA. The CDR3 loop is CASSRNVAGELFF. For the CDR3, the DNA is TGTGCCAGCAGCCGGAACGTCGCCGGGGAGCTGTTTTTT.

The chain's CDR3 is CASSGTSSADTQYF. The CDR3 DNA is TGTGCCAGCAGCGGGACTAGCAGCGCAGATACGCAGTATTTT. The rearrangement uses TRBV11-2 and TRBJ2-3; TRBD2 aligns across 9 bases. The CDR3 runs to 14 residues. CDR1 is SGHAT and CDR2 is FQNNGV in the germline V gene. With V trimmed by 5 bases and J by 4 bases, 4 bases remained unmatched.

This chain links TRBV6-1 with TRBJ1-6; TRBD1 matches 7 bases. Germline CDR1 and CDR2: MNHNS and SASEGT. V was pared by 11 bases and J by 6 bases, with 10 bases of the junction left unmatched. The CDR3 runs 14 residues. The CDR3 is CADSPGQINSPLHF. The CDR3 region has the DNA TGTGCCGACTCACCGGGACAGATTAATTCACCCCTCCACTTT.

This chain connects TRBV6-1 to TRBJ2-5, with D unclear. The CDR3 is 12 residues long. V was shortened by 6 bases and J by 0 bases, with 5 bases between the two germline ends. CDR1 MNHNS and CDR2 SASEGT come from the germline V gene. The CDR3 DNA is TGTGCCAGCAGATGGTACCAAGAGACCCAGTACTTC. Its translation: CASRWYQETQYF.

This chain links TRBV5-1 with TRBJ1-6; D is perhaps TRBD1 (6 bases). Germline CDR1 SGHRS, CDR2 YFSETQ. There are 16 residues in the CDR3. V was pared by 4 bases and J by 5 bases, with 16 bases between. CDR3 in amino acids: CASSVGHWANNSPLHF. The DNA of the CDR3 is TGCGCCAGCAGCGTGGGACACTGGGCCAATAATTCACCCCTCCACTTT. The complete variable domain, with remaining parts taken from reference TRBV5-1 and TRBJ1-6, reads KAGVTQTPRYLIKTRGQQVTLSCSPISGHRSVSWYQQTPGQGLQFLFEYFSETQRNKGNFPGRFSGRQFSNSRSEMNVSTLELGDSALYLCASSVGHWANNSPLHFGNGTRLTVT.

In its sample, this clonotype is medium-sized. This chain joins TRBV7-3 and TRBJ2-1; 10 nucleotides align to TRBD1. After removal of 1 base from V and 5 bases from J, the junction contained 5 bases not matched to a gene. The CDR3 has 16 residues. CDR1 is SGHTA and CDR2 is FQGTGA in the germline V gene. The CDR3 spells CASSLRDRGSDNEQFF. For the CDR3, the DNA is TGTGCCAGCAGCTTAAGGGACAGGGGAAGCGACAATGAGCAGTTCTTC.

The rearrangement joins TRBV5-5 to TRBJ2-6; TRBD1 aligns across 9 bases. V gave up 5 bases and J gave up 4 bases; unmatched junction bases: 10. This CDR3 region has 17 residues. Germline values: CDR1 SGHKS, CDR2 YYEKEE (reference sequence). CDR3: CASRRPGTGSGANVLTF. For the CDR3, the DNA is TGTGCCAGCAGACGTCCCGGGACAGGGTCCGGGGCCAACGTCCTGACTTTC.

This clonotype has more than one count but fewer than ten. The CDR3 nucleotides are TGCGCCAGCAGCTCTCGACCGACCTCTGGAAACACCATATATTTT. The encoded protein is CASSSRPTSGNTIYF. The chain couples TRBV5-1 to TRBJ1-3, with D unclear. From germline, CDR1 is SGHRS and CDR2 YFSETQ. Trimming pared 3 bases from V and 0 bases from J, leaving 10 bases between. There are 15 residues in the CDR3.

This clonotype has ten or more counts. The chain couples TRBV5-1 to TRBJ2-5, with 12 bases matching TRBD1. Germline CDR1 SGHRS, CDR2 YFSETQ. The trim removed 4 bases at V and 5 bases at J, leaving 6 bases unmatched. CDR3 size: 15 residues. In DNA, the CDR3 is TGCGCCAGCAGCCCTGGGGACAGGGGGCTGGAGACCCAGTACTTC. It codes for CASSPGDRGLETQYF.

The chain has TRBV9 and TRBJ1-4, with D unclear. Per the germline V gene, CDR1 is SGDLS and CDR2 is YYNGEE. Trimming removed 4 bases from V and 2 bases from J, with 6 bases in between. The CDR3 totals 13 residues. CDR3 DNA: TGTGCCAGCAGCCGTGGGACTAATGAAAAACTGTTTTTT. Translation gives CASSRGTNEKLFF.

The genes are TRBV3-1 and TRBJ1-3, with D unresolved. The germline V gene has CDR1 LGHDT and CDR2 YNNKEL (reference sequence). V was pared by 1 base and J by 1 base, with 5 bases between. The CDR3 runs 14 residues. The CDR3 DNA reads as TGTGCCAGCAGCCAAGGGGTATCTGGAAACACCATATATTTT. Its translation is CASSQGVSGNTIYF.

This clonotype was seen ten or more times. This chain connects TRBV28 to TRBJ2-7; the D gene could be TRBD1 or TRBD2 (5 bases each). The CDR3 contains 15 residues. Germline V CDR1 and CDR2: MDHEN, SYDVKM. Between the trimmed V and J ends, which lost 6 bases and 0 bases, there was a span of 15 bases. CDR3 protein: CASSRDGLDSYEQYF. The DNA of the CDR3 is TGTGCCAGCAGCCGGGACGGCTTGGACTCCTACGAGCAGTACTTC.

This clonotype has only a few counts. The chain employs TRBV7-3 and TRBJ1-1; 8 nucleotides agree with TRBD1. Looked up from germline, CDR1 is SGHTA and CDR2 is FQGTGA. V was clipped by 1 base and J by 7 bases; unmatched bases: 5. The CDR3 has 14 amino acids. The CDR3 DNA reads as TGTGCCAGCAGCTTAAAACCCGGACAGGGTGAAGCTTTCTTT. Translation: CASSLKPGQGEAFF.

This clonotype was detected many times. This rearrangement joins TRBV7-9 to TRBJ1-1; the match to TRBD1 covers 7 bases. Germline values: CDR1 SEHNR, CDR2 FQNEAQ (reference sequence). The trim removed 5 bases at V and 2 bases at J, leaving 5 bases unmatched. The CDR3 is made up of 14 amino acids. CDR3 nucleotide sequence: TGTGCCAGCAGCGCCTCAGGGGGTAACACTGAAGCTTTCTTT. It is translated as CASSASGGNTEAFF.